One and the same sample provided the 9 T cell receptor beta chains below, sequenced in a study of cytomegalovirus exposure and HLA in healthy donors. In the PCR, 60 Vbeta and 13 Jbeta primers were used. The data were produced by immunoSEQ multiplex PCR, yet TCRdb's version contains in-frame clones alone and is incomplete. The sample consists of about 98,000 clones, 63% of them appearing once. Sequencing input: PBMCs. These receptors came from a human donor in good health.

V gene TRBV5-8 combines with J gene TRBJ1-1, with 7 bases matching TRBD1. In germline, CDR1 is SGHTS, CDR2 YDEGEE. V lost 7 bases, J lost 4 bases, and 10 bases stayed unmatched. The CDR3 loop spans 14 amino acids. The CDR3 loop reads CASYTYRGITEAFF. Written as DNA, the CDR3 is TGTGCCAGCTATACATACAGGGGAATCACTGAAGCTTTCTTT. The full variable domain, rest sourced from reference TRBV5-8 and TRBJ1-1, is EAGVTQSPTHLIKTRGQQATLRCSPISGHTSVYWYQQALGLGLQFLLWYDEGEERNRGNFPPRFSGRQFPNYSSELNVNALELEDSALYLCASYTYRGITEAFFGQGTRLTVV.

This clone occurred a few times. The chain joins TRBV7-9 to TRBJ2-1, with D unclear. Germline V gives CDR1 SEHNR, CDR2 FQNEAQ (reference sequence). The V gene lost 5 bases and the J gene lost 7 bases, with 9 bases spanning the gap. The CDR3 is made up of 12 amino acids. The CDR3 DNA reads as TGTGCCAGCAGCAGCACCGGGAATGAGCAGTTCTTC. Translation: CASSSTGNEQFF.

Worth noting for this clone: This sample includes further DNA sequences coding for the same CDR3. This chain links TRBV14 with TRBJ2-7; D is ambiguous. The CDR3 is 12 residues long. Trimming removed 1 base at V and 3 bases at J, with 4 bases between. Germline CDR1 SGHDN, CDR2 FVKESK. The CDR3 bases are TGTGCCAGCAGCCAAGCAGGCTACGAGCAGTACTTC. Its protein product is CASSQAGYEQYF. Full variable domain (rest looked up from reference TRBV14 and TRBJ2-7): EAGVTQFPSHSVIEKGQTVTLRCDPISGHDNLYWYRRVMGKEIKFLLHFVKESKQDESGMPNNRFLAERTGGTYSTLKVQPAELEDSGVYFCASSQAGYEQYFGPGTRLTVT.

J is TRBJ2-3 and V is TRBV7-8; 7 bases are shared with TRBD1. Per germline, CDR1 SGHVS and CDR2 FQNEAQ. The J segment lost 2 bases and the V segment lost 6 bases, leaving 8 bases of the junction unmatched. This CDR3 comprises 15 residues. The CDR3 DNA is TGTGCCAGCAGGGGGTTGGACAGGACCACAGATACGCAGTATTTT. This translates into CASRGLDRTTDTQYF.

The chain combines TRBV7-3 with TRBJ2-1, with D tentatively TRBD2 (5 bases). This CDR3 has 13 amino acids. Germline CDR1 is SGHTA and CDR2 is FQGTGA. V gave up 4 bases and J gave up 5 bases, with 9 bases separating them. CDR3: CASSSGIHNEQFF. The CDR3 bases are TGTGCCAGCAGCTCCGGGATTCACAATGAGCAGTTCTTC. The full variable domain, rest sourced from reference TRBV7-3 and TRBJ2-1, is GAGVSQTPSNKVTEKGKYVELRCDPISGHTALYWYRQSLGQGPEFLIYFQGTGAADDSGLPNDRFFAVRPEGSVSTLKIQRTERGDSAVYLCASSSGIHNEQFFGPGTRLTVL.

The chain couples TRBV28 to TRBJ2-1, with TRBD2 matching 7 bases. After removal of 3 bases from V and 8 bases from J, the junction contained 10 bases not matched to a gene. The CDR3 length is 15 residues. Germline lookup yields CDR1 MDHEN and CDR2 SYDVKM. The CDR3 protein is CASSLRSGMGYEQFF. As DNA, the CDR3 is TGTGCCAGCAGTTTGAGGAGCGGGATGGGGTATGAGCAGTTCTTC.

The chain combines TRBV4-1 with TRBJ2-1; 9 bases map to TRBD2. The CDR3 is 13 residues long. CDR1 is MGHRA and CDR2 is YSYEKL in the germline V gene. The J segment lost 9 bases and the V segment lost 4 bases, leaving 4 bases of the junction unmatched. The CDR3 region is CASSLGSGSEQFF. The CDR3 coding sequence is TGCGCCAGCAGCCTAGGTAGCGGGAGTGAGCAGTTCTTC.

The chain uses TRBV9 and TRBJ2-3, with TRBD1 identical over 9 bases. Trimming at V came to 1 base and at J to 6 bases, leaving 9 bases not matched to a gene. Looked up from germline, CDR1 is SGDLS and CDR2 is YYNGEE. The CDR3 sequence is 16 residues long. CDR3 bases: TGTGCCAGCAGCGTAAAGGGACAGGGAGTCTGGGATACGCAGTATTTT. Protein product: CASSVKGQGVWDTQYF.

The rearrangement joins TRBV5-1 to TRBJ2-1; 10 positions match TRBD1. The V and J ends lost 4 bases and 8 bases, in that order; junction bases with no gene match: 9. The CDR3 totals 15 residues. The V gene's germline CDR1 is SGHRS and CDR2 YFSETQ. CDR3 bases: TGCGCCAGCAGCCTTCCGGGACAGGGGATGGATGAGCAGTTCTTC. As protein: CASSLPGQGMDEQFF. Full variable domain (missing parts from reference TRBV5-1 and TRBJ2-1): KAGVTQTPRYLIKTRGQQVTLSCSPISGHRSVSWYQQTPGQGLQFLFEYFSETQRNKGNFPGRFSGRQFSNSRSEMNVSTLELGDSALYLCASSLPGQGMDEQFFGPGTRLTVL.